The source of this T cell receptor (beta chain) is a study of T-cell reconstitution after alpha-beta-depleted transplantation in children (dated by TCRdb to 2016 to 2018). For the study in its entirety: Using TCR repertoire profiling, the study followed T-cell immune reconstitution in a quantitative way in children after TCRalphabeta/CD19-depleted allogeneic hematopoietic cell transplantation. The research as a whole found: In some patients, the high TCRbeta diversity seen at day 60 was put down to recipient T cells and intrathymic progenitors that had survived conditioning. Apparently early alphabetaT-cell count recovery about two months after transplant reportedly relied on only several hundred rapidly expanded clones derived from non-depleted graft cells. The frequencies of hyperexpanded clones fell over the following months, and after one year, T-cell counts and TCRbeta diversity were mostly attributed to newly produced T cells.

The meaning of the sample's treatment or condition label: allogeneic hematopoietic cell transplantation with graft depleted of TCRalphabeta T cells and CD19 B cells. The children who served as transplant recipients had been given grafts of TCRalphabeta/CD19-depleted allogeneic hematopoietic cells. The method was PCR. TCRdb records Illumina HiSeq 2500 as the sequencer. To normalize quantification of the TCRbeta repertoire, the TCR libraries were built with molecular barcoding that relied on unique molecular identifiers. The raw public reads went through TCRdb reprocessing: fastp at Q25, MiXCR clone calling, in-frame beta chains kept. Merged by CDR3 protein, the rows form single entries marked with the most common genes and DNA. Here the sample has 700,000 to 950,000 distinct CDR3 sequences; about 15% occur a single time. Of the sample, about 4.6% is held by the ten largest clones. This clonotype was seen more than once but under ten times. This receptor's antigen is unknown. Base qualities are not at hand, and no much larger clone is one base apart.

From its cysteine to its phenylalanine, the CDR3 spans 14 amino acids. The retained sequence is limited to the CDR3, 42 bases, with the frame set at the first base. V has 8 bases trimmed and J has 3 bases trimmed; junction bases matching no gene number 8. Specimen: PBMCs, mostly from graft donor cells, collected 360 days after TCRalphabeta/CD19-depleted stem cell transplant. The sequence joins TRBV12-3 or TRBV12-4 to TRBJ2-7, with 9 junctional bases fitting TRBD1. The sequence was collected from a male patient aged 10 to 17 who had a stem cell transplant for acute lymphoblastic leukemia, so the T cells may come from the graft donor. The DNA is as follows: TGTGCCAGCGGGGCAACGACAGGGGGCTACGAGCAGTACTTC. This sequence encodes CASGATTGGYEQYF.